Listed here are 4 T cell receptor beta chains from one sample, sequenced in a study of cytomegalovirus exposure and HLA in healthy donors (dated by TCRdb to about 2017). The library was produced with the immunoSEQ multiplex PCR assay. Imported from immuneACCESS, the table was reduced by TCRdb to in-frame sequences with V and J called. These copies leave out some clones; in studies compared against another copy, an unresolved V gene accounts for under half, and the cause of the remainder is not known. This sample comprises 150,000 to 180,000 clones, about 86% of them detected only once. In total, the top ten clones hold approximately 2% of the sample. Sequencing was performed on PBMCs. The receptors derive from a human donor in good health.

This sequence joins TRBV5-6 and TRBJ1-2; tentative D call: TRBD1 (5 bases). This CDR3 spans 13 amino acids. The V gene's germline CDR1 is SGHDT and CDR2 YYEEEE. The ends were cut back, 7 bases at V and 3 bases at J, with 13 bases in the middle. The CDR3 nucleotides are TGTGCCAGCTCCCTTCTCAGGGACTATGGCTACACCTTC. Translating gives CASSLLRDYGYTF.

This sequence joins TRBV9 and TRBJ2-3, with 9 bases lining up with TRBD1. The junction had 7 bases not matched to a gene; V was cut back by 0 bases and J by 5 bases. The V gene's germline CDR1 is SGDLS and CDR2 YYNGEE. CDR3 length: 16 residues. The CDR3: CASSVGMGQGGDTQYF. The CDR3 DNA reads as TGTGCCAGCAGCGTAGGTATGGGACAGGGAGGAGATACGCAGTATTTT.

This chain links TRBV7-6 with TRBJ2-7; the D gene is possibly TRBD2 (5 bases). Trimming pared 4 bases from V and 6 bases from J, leaving 19 bases between. CDR3 length equals 15 residues. Per the germline V gene, CDR1 is SGHVS and CDR2 is FNYEAQ. The CDR3 DNA reads as TGTGCCAGCAGCTCAGGCGGGCTAGGGCCCGGCGAGCAGTACTTC. Translating gives CASSSGGLGPGEQYF.

The chain employs TRBV6-6 and TRBJ2-4, with 8 bases that match TRBD1. J lost 8 bases, V lost 6 bases, and 12 bases had no gene match. The CDR3 spans 15 residues. Germline V CDR1 and CDR2: MNHNY, SVGAGI (reference sequence). The DNA of the CDR3 is TGTGCCAGCAGCGACCGGACAGGGCGAGTTGACATTCAGTACTTC. It is translated as CASSDRTGRVDIQYF.